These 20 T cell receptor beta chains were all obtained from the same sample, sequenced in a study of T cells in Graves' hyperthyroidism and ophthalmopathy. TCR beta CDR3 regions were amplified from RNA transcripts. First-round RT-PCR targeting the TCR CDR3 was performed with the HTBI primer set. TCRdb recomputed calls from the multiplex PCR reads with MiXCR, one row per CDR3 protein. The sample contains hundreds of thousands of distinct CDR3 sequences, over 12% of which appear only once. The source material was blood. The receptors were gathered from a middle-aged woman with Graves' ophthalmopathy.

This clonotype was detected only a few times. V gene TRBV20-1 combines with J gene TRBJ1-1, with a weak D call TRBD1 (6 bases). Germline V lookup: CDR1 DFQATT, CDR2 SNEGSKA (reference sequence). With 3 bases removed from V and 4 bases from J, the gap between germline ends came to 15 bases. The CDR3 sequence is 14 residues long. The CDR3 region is CSASRGRGFTEAFF. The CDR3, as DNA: TGCAGTGCTAGCCGGGGCAGGGGATTCACTGAAGCTTTCTTT.

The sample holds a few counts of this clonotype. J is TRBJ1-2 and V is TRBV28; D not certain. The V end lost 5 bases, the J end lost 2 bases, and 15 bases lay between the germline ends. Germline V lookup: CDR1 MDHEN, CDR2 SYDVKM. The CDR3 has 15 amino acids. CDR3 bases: TGTGCCAGCAGTCCCCCGGGCGAAGCAAACTATGGCTACACCTTC. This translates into CASSPPGEANYGYTF.

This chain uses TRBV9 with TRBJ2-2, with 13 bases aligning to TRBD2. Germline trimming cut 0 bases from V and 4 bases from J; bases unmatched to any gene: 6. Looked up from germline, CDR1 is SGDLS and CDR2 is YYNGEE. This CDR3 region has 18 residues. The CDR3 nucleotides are TGTGCCAGCAGCGTAGTAGGAGGACTAGCGGGAGCCACCGGGGAGCTGTTTTTT. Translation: CASSVVGGLAGATGELFF.

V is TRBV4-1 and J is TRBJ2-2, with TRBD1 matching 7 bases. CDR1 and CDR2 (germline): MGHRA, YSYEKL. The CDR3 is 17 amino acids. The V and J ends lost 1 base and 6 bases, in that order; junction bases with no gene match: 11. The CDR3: CASSQVGGRGFAGELFF. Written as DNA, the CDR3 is TGCGCCAGCAGCCAAGTTGGTGGCAGGGGGTTCGCCGGGGAGCTGTTTTTT.

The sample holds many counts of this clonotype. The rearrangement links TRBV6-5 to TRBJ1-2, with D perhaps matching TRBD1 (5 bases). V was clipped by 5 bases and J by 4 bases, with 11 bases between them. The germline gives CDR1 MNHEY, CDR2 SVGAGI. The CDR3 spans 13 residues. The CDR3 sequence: CASSREGTYGYTF. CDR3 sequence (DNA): TGTGCCAGCAGTCGGGAGGGGACCTATGGCTACACCTTC.

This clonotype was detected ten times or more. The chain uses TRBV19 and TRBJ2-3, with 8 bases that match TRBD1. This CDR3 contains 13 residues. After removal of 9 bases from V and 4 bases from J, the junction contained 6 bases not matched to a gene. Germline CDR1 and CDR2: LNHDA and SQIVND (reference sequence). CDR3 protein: CASSTGGADTQYF. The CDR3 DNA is TGTGCCAGCTCAACAGGGGGAGCAGATACGCAGTATTTT. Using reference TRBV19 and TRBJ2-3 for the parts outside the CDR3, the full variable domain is DGGITQSPKYLFRKEGQNVTLSCEQNLNHDAMYWYRQDPGQGLRLIYYSQIVNDFQKGDIAEGYSVSREKKESFPLTVTSAQKNPTAFYLCASSTGGADTQYFGPGTRLTVL.

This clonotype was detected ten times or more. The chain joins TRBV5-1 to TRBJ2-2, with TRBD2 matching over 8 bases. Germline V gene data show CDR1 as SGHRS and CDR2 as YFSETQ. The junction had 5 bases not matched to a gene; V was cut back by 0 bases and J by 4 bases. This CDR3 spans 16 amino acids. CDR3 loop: CASSLGLAGTTGELFF. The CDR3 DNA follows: TGCGCCAGCAGCTTGGGTCTAGCGGGTACCACCGGGGAGCTGTTTTTT.

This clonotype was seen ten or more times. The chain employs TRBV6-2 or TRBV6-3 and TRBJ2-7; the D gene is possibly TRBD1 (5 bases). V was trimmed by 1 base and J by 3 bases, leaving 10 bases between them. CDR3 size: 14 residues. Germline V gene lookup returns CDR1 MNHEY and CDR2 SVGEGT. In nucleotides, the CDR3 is TGTGCCAGCAGTTACTGGGGCAAGATCTACGAGCAGTACTTC. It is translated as CASSYWGKIYEQYF.

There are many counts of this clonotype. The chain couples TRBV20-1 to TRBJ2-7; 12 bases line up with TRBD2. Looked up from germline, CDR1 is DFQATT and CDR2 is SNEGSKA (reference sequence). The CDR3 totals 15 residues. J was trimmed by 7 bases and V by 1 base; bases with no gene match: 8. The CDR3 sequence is CSARGTSGTLGEQYF. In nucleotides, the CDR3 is TGCAGTGCTAGAGGGACTAGCGGGACCCTGGGGGAGCAGTACTTC.

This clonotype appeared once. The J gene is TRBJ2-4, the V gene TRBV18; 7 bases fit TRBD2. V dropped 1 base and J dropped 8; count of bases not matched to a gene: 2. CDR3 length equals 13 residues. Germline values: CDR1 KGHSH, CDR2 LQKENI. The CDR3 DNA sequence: TGTGCCAGCTCACCACGGGAGGGAGACATTCAGTACTTC. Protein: CASSPREGDIQYF.

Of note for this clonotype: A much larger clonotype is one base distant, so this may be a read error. The CDR3 DNA follows: TGTGCCACCCGGGTAGCCTCTGCGGGCACTGAAGTTTTCTTT. It codes for CATRVASAGTEVFF. The chain carries TRBV19 and TRBJ1-1; D ambiguous. Looked up from germline, CDR1 is LNHDA and CDR2 is SQIVND (reference sequence). The CDR3 totals 14 residues.

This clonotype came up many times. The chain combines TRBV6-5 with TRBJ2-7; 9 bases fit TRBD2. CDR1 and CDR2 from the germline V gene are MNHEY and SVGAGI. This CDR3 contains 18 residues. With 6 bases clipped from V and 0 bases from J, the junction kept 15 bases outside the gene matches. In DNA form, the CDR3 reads TGTGCCAGCAGCAGAGTCCTAGCGGGAATCCACTCCTCCTACGAGCAGTACTTC. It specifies CASSRVLAGIHSSYEQYF.

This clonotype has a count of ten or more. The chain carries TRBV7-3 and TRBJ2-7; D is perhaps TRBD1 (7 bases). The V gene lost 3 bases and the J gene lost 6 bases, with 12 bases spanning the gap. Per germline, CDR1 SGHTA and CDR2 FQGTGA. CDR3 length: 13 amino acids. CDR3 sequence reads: CASSFTGEVEQYF. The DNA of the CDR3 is TGTGCCAGCAGCTTCACAGGGGAGGTCGAGCAGTACTTC.

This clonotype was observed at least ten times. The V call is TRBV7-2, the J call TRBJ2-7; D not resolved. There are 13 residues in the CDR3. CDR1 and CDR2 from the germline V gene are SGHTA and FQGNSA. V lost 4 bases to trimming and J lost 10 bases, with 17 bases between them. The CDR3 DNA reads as TGTGCCAGCAGCTCCTCCCCGACTGACGCTCAGTACTTC. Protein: CASSSSPTDAQYF.

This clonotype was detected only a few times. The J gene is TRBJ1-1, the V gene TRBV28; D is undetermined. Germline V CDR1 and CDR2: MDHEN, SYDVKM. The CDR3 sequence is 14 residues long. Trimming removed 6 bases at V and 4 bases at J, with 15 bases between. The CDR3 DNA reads TGTGCCAGCAGCCCAATTCAGAGGCCCACTGAAGCTTTCTTT. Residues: CASSPIQRPTEAFF.

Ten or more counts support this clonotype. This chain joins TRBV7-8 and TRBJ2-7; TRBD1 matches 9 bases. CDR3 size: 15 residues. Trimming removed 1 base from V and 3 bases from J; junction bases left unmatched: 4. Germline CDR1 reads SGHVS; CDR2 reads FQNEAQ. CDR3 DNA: TGTGCCAGCAGCTTAGAAGGGACAGGGTACTACGAGCAGTACTTC. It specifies CASSLEGTGYYEQYF.

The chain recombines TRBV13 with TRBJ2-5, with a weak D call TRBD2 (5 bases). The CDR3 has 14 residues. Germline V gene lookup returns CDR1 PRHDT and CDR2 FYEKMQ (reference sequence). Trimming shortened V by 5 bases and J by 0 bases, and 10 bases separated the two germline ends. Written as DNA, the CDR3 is TGTGCCAGCAGCCGGAGGACGTACCAAGAGACCCAGTACTTC. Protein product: CASSRRTYQETQYF. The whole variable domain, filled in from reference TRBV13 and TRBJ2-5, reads AAGVIQSPRHLIKEKRETATLKCYPIPRHDTVYWYQQGPGQDPQFLISFYEKMQSDKGSIPDRFSAQQFSDYHSELNMSSLELGDSALYFCASSRRTYQETQYFGPGTRLLVL.

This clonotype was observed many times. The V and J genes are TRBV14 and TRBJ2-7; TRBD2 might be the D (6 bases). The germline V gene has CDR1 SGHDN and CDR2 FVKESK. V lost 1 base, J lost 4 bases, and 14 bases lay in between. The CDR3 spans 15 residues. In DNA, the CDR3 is TGTGCCAGCAGCCAAGTCTTCGGGAGTTTGTACGAGCAGTACTTC. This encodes CASSQVFGSLYEQYF.

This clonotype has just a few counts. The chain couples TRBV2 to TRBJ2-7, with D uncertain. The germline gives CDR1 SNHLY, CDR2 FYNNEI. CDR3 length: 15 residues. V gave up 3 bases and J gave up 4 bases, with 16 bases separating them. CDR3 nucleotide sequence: TGTGCCAGCAGTGATTTAGACCCCTCCGGGTACGAGCAGTACTTC. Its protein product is CASSDLDPSGYEQYF. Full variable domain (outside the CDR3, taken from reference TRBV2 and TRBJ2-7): EPEVTQTPSHQVTQMGQEVILRCVPISNHLYFYWYRQILGQKVEFLVSFYNNEISEKSEIFDDQFSVERPDGSNFTLKIRSTKLEDSAMYFCASSDLDPSGYEQYFGPGTRLTVT.

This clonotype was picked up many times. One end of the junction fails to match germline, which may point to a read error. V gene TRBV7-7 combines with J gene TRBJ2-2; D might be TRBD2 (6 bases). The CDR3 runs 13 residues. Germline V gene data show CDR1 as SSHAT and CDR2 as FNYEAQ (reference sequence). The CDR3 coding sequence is TGTGCTAGCAGCCCCGGAGGGCTAGCAGAGCTGTTTTTT. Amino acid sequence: CASSPGGLAELFF.